This is a list of T cell receptor beta chains from one sample in a study of early T cells in non-severe SARS-CoV-2 infection. TCRdb ran MiXCR on the 5' RACE reads and lists one entry per CDR3 protein. This table holds more than 65,000 distinct CDR3 sequences, 3.5% to 6% found once. This material consisted of whole blood, taken at baseline. The receptors were gathered from an adult who was a healthcare worker with PCR-confirmed SARS-CoV-2 infection or an uninfected control (not recorded which). The donor label of this sample is uncertain. Both conserved end residues are part of each CDR3. A D gene is named only where the DNA matches it firmly. Size tells how often a clone was seen (once, few, many) or the class of an expanded clone, and some rows leave it out.

clone size	D gene	V gene	J gene	CDR3 DNA	CDR3 protein
-	-	TRBV7-9	TRBJ2-7	TGTGCCAGCAGCTTAGCGCTTGGCGTCCACGAGCAGTACTTC	CASSLALGVHEQYF
many	-	TRBV13	TRBJ2-2	TGTGCCAGCAGCTTATCGGTAGCGGTGCAACCTACCGGGGAGCTGTTTTTT	CASSLSVAVQPTGELFF
many	TRBD1	TRBV6-5	TRBJ2-3	TGTGCCAGCAGTTACTACACAGGGGACACAGATACGCAGTATTTT	CASSYYTGDTDTQYF
few	TRBD2	TRBV11-2	TRBJ2-1	TGTGCCAGCAGCCAGCCCCTAGCGGGGGGATACTCCTACAATGAGCAGTTCTTC	CASSQPLAGGYSYNEQFF
many	TRBD1	TRBV11-2	TRBJ2-5	TGTGCCAGCAGCCCCTCCAGGACAGGGAGGGAGACCCAGTACTTC	CASSPSRTGRETQYF
many	TRBD2	TRBV7-2	TRBJ2-1	TGTGCCAGCAGCTTACAGGGTGGAGCGGGGGTCAGCAATGAGCAGTTCTTC	CASSLQGGAGVSNEQFF
many	TRBD1	TRBV20-1	TRBJ2-1	TGCAGTGCCCCCCCGGGGACAGGTTTGAACAATGAGCAGTTCTTC	CSAPPGTGLNNEQFF
many	-	TRBV6-6	TRBJ1-2	TGTGCCAGCAGTTATCGAGGAGGCTACACCTTC	CASSYRGGYTF
many	-	TRBV15	TRBJ2-5	TGTGCCACCAGCAGACTAACCTCCACCCAGTACTTC	CATSRLTSTQYF
-	TRBD2	TRBV27	TRBJ2-3	TGTGCCAACAGTGGCAGACTAGCGGGGCCTCAGGATACGCAGTATTTT	CANSGRLAGPQDTQYF
many	-	TRBV6-6	TRBJ1-2	TGTGCCAGCAGTTACTTGGAGTGGCAGAACTATGGCTACACCTTC	CASSYLEWQNYGYTF
many	TRBD1	TRBV6-6	TRBJ1-2	TGTGCCAGCAGTTCGGAGGGGGCGGGCTATGGCTACACCTTC	CASSSEGAGYGYTF
many	TRBD1	TRBV20-1	TRBJ2-7	TGCAGTGCTAGGGGGACAGGCAGTAGCTACGAGCAGTACTTC	CSARGTGSSYEQYF
few	TRBD1	TRBV18	TRBJ1-2	TGTGCCAGCTCACCGGGATCGGGACAGGGGAACTATGGCTACACCTTC	CASSPGSGQGNYGYTF
many	-	TRBV6-5	TRBJ2-1	TGTGCCAGCTTAGGGGATTACAATGAGCAGTTCTTC	CASLGDYNEQFF
many	-	TRBV10-3	TRBJ2-7	TGTGCCATCAGTCGTGGGACAATGAACGAGCAGTACTTC	CAISRGTMNEQYF
many	-	TRBV4-3	TRBJ2-7	TGCGCCAGCAGCCAAGATTTATCTCCGGGGCGCGGCTACGAGCAGTACTTC	CASSQDLSPGRGYEQYF
-	TRBD2	TRBV20-1	TRBJ2-2	TGCAGTGTCCCCGGGGGGACTCACACCGGGGAGCTGTTTTTT	CSVPGGTHTGELFF
few	-	TRBV7-7	TRBJ2-1	TGTGCTAGTGCTCGCACGGGTAGTGACGGGGGAGAGCAGTTCTTC	CASARTGSDGGEQFF
many	TRBD1	TRBV7-2	TRBJ2-7	TGTGCCAGCAGCCCGTGGACAGGCCGCTACGAGCAGTACTTC	CASSPWTGRYEQYF
many	-	TRBV5-1	TRBJ1-2	TGCGCCAGCAGCTCCCCCCCTCGGACAGATGGCTACACCTTC	CASSSPPRTDGYTF
many	TRBD2	TRBV24-1	TRBJ2-1	TGTGCCACCAGTGATTTAGCGTCTAGCGGGCGGAAAGCCTCCTACAATGAGCAGTTCTTC	CATSDLASSGRKASYNEQFF
many	TRBD2	TRBV7-2	TRBJ2-5	TGTGCCAGCAGCCCCTGGCCCGGGGGGGAGACCCAGTACTTC	CASSPWPGGETQYF
many	-	TRBV10-3	TRBJ1-3	TGTGCCATCAGTGACCGACGAGACACCATATATTTT	CAISDRRDTIYF
many	-	TRBV18	TRBJ2-3	TGTGCCAGCTCACTAACGGTCTCCCTTAGCACAGATACGCAGTATTTT	CASSLTVSLSTDTQYF
-	TRBD2	TRBV4-2	TRBJ2-1	TGTGCCAGCAGCCAAGATCTTGGGGGGGTGGATGAGCAGTTCTTC	CASSQDLGGVDEQFF
many	TRBD2	TRBV11-2	TRBJ2-7	TGTGCCAGCAGTCGTCAGCGGGGGGGATCCCTGGAGCAGTACTTC	CASSRQRGGSLEQYF
few	-	TRBV2	TRBJ2-1	TGTGCCAGCAGTGAAACCCGGGCTAGGGACAATGAGCAGTTCTTC	CASSETRARDNEQFF
few	TRBD1	TRBV28	TRBJ1-2	TGTGCCAGCAGTGCGGACAGGGCTTATGGCTACACCTTC	CASSADRAYGYTF
many	-	TRBV27	TRBJ2-2	TGTGCCAGCAGTCGTAACACCGGGGAGCTGTTTTTT	CASSRNTGELFF